The entry that follows covers one T cell receptor beta chain sequence. No antigen is known for it. A second PCR of roughly 7 to 11 cycles used a sample-barcoded 5' primer and a J-beta primer mix. A template-switch adaptor with 12 random nucleotides tagged each cDNA molecule. One entry per CDR3 protein results from TCRdb running MiXCR on the 5' RACE reads. The table includes approximately 820,000 distinct CDR3 sequences, around 42% detected once. The sample originates from a study of blood T cells in healthy people across ages. Points from the study as a whole: Long-lived and aged donors differed, with more naive CD4+ cells and higher diversity in the long-lived. Without sorted subsets, naive and antigen-experienced compartments could not be conclusively compared.

Germline CDR1 SGHDN, CDR2 FVKESK. The CDR3 is made up of 13 amino acids. V lost 4 bases and J 5 bases, leaving 11 bases between the germline ends. The chain uses TRBV14 and TRBJ1-1; D is ambiguous. This TCR was recovered from a man aged 55 to 70 in good health. Sequenced input: blood. The CDR3 region is CASSRVAFTEAFF. DNA for the CDR3: TGTGCCAGCAGCCGGGTAGCCTTTACTGAAGCTTTCTTT. The full variable domain, in which reference TRBV14 and TRBJ1-1 provide the parts outside the CDR3, is EAGVTQFPSHSVIEKGQTVTLRCDPISGHDNLYWYRRVMGKEIKFLLHFVKESKQDESGMPNNRFLAERTGGTYSTLKVQPAELEDSGVYFCASSRVAFTEAFFGQGTRLTVV.